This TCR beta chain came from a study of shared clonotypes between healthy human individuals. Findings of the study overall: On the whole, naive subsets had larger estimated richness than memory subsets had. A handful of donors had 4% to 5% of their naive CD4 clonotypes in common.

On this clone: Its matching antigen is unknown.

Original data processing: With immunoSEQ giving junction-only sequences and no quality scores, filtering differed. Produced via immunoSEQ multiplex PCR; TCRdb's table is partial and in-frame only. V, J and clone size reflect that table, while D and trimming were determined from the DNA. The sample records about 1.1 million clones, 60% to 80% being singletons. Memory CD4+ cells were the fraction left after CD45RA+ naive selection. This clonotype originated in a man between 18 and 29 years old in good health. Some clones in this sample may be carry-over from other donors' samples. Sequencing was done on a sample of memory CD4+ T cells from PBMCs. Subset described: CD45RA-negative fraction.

The CDR3: CASSSVGLAGGADTQYF. CDR3 bases: TGCGCCAGCAGCTCGGTGGGACTAGCGGGAGGGGCAGATACGCAGTATTTT. The genes are TRBV5-1 and TRBJ2-3; 16 nucleotides align to TRBD2. The germline V gene encodes CDR1 SGHRS and CDR2 YFSETQ. This CDR3 has 17 amino acids. The V and J ends lost 3 bases and 4 bases, in that order; junction bases with no gene match: 5.